The clone carrying this T cell receptor (beta chain) was picked up many times. The antigen is not known. The data were taken from a study of T cell repertoires in cytomegalovirus infection. Study as a whole: It was the public TCR beta signatures that indicated both CMV infection and matching HLA type. Study-level results: CMV carriers having the relevant HLA were flagged by cumulative public TCR beta family frequency. It was HLA-C-restricted CMV-specific TCR beta clonotypes that dominated the response ex vivo.

TCRdb re-derived calls from the reads in MiXCR, one entry per CDR3 protein. The table has 200,000 to 300,000 distinct CDR3 sequences, around 13% seen once. V was trimmed by 5 bases and J by 5 bases, leaving 22 bases between them. This CDR3 has 17 residues. The germline CDR1 and CDR2 sequences are SGHTA and FQGNSA. The chain uses TRBV7-2 and TRBJ2-1, with unresolved D. The sequenced sample consisted of PBMCs. This clonotype originated in a human donor in good health (CMV status not recorded). Some clones in this sample may be carry-over from other donors' samples. CDR3 sequence: CASSHTGLPERNNEQFF. The CDR3, as DNA: TGTGCCAGCAGCCATACCGGTCTCCCCGAGAGAAACAATGAGCAGTTCTTC.